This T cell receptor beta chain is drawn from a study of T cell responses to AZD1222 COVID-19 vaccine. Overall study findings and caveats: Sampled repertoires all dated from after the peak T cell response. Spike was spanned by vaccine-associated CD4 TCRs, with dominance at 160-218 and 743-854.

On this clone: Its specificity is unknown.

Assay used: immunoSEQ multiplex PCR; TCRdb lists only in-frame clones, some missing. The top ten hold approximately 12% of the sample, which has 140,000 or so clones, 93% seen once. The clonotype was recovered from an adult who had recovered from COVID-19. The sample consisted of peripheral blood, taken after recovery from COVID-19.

CDR3 in amino acids: CASSPGQSISNQPQHF. The CDR3 bases are TGTGCCAGCAGCCCCGGACAGTCTATTAGCAATCAGCCCCAGCATTTT. The V and J genes are TRBV3-1 (or the pseudogene TRBV3-2) and TRBJ1-5; TRBD1 is a possible D gene (6 bases). The CDR3 contains 16 residues. V gave up 4 bases and J gave up 0 bases, with 13 bases separating them. The V gene's germline CDR1 is LGHDT and CDR2 YNNKEL (reference sequence).